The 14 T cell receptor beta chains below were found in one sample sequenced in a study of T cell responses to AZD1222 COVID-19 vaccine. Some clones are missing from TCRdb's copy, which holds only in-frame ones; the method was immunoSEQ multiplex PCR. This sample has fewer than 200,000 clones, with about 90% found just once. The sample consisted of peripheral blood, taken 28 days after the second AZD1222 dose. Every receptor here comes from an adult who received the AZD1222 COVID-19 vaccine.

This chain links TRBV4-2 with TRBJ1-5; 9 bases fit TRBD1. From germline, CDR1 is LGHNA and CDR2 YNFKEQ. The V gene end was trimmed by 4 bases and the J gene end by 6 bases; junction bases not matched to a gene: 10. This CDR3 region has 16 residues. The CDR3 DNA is TGTGCCAGCAGCCTACAGCCGGGACAGGGAATTCAGCCCCAGCATTTT. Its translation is CASSLQPGQGIQPQHF.

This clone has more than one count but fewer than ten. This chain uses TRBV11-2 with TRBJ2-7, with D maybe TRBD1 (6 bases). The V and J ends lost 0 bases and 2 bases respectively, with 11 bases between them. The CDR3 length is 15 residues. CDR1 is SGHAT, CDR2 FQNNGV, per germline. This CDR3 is CASSLDMAGAYEQYF. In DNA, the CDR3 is TGTGCCAGCAGCTTAGATATGGCAGGGGCCTACGAGCAGTACTTC. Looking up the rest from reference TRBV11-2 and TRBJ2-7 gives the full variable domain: EAGVAQSPRYKIIEKRQSVAFWCNPISGHATLYWYQQILGQGPKLLIQFQNNGVVDDSQLPKDRFSAERLKGVDSTLKIQPAKLEDSAVYLCASSLDMAGAYEQYFGPGTRLTVT.

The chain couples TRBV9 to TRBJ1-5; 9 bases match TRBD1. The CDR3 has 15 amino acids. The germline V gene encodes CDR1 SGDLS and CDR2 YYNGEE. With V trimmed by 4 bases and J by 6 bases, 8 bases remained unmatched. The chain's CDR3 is CASSSTGGAGQPQHF. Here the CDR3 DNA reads TGTGCCAGCAGCTCCACAGGGGGCGCGGGTCAGCCCCAGCATTTT.

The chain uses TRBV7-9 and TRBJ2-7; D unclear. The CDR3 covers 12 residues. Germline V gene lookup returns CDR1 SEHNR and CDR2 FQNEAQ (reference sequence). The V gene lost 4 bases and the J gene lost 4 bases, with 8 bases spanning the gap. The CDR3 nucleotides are TGTGCCAGCAGCTCAACAGATTACGAGCAGTACTTC. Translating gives CASSSTDYEQYF.

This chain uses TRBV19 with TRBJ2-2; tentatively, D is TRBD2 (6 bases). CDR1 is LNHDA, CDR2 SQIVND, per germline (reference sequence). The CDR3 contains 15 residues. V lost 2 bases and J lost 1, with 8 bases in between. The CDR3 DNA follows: TGTGCCAGTAGTATAAACGGGGGGAACACCGGGGAGCTGTTTTTT. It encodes CASSINGGNTGELFF.

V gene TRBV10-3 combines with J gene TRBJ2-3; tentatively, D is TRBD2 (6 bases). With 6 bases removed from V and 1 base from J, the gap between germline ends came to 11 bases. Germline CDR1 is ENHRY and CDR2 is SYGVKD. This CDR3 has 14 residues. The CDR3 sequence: CAIRSSDRTDTQYF. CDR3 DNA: TGTGCCATCAGGTCTAGCGACCGCACAGATACGCAGTATTTT.

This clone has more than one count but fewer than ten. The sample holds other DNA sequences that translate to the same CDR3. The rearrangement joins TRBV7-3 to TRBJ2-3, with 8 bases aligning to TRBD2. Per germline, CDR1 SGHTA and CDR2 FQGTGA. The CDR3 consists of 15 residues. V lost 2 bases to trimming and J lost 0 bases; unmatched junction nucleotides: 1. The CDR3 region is CASSLAGGSTDTQYF. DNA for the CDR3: TGTGCCAGCAGCTTAGCGGGGGGAAGCACAGATACGCAGTATTTT.

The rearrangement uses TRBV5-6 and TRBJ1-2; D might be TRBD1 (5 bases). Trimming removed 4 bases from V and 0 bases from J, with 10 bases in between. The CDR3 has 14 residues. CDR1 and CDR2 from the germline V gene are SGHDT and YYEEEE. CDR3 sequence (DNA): TGTGCCAGCAGCGCAGGGAACCCTAACTATGGCTACACCTTC. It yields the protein CASSAGNPNYGYTF. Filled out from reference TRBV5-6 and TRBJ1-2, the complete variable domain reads DAGVTQSPTHLIKTRGQQVTLRCSPKSGHDTVSWYQQALGQGPQFIFQYYEEEERQRGNFPDRFSGHQFPNYSSELNVNALLLGDSALYLCASSAGNPNYGYTFGSGTRLTVV.

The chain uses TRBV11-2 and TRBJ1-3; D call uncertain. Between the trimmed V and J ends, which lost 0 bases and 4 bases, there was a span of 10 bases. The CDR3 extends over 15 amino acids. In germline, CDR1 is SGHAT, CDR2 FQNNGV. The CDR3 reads CASSLDKGPGNTIYF. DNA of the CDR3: TGTGCCAGCAGCTTAGATAAGGGTCCGGGAAACACCATATATTTT. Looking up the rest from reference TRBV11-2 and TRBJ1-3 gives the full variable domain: EAGVAQSPRYKIIEKRQSVAFWCNPISGHATLYWYQQILGQGPKLLIQFQNNGVVDDSQLPKDRFSAERLKGVDSTLKIQPAKLEDSAVYLCASSLDKGPGNTIYFGEGSWLTVV.

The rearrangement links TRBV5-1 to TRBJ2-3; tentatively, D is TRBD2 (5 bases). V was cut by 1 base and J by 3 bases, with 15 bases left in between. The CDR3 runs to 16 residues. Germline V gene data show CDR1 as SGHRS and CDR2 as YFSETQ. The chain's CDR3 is CASSLITSGGTDTQYF. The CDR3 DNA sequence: TGCGCCAGCAGCTTGATTACTAGTGGTGGTACAGATACGCAGTATTTT.

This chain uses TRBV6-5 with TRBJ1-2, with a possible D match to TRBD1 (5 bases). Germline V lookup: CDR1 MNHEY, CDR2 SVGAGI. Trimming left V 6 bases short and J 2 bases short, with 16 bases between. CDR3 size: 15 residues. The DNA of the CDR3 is TGTGCCAGCAGCCGCAACAGGAAATCCAACTATGGCTACACCTTC. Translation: CASSRNRKSNYGYTF.

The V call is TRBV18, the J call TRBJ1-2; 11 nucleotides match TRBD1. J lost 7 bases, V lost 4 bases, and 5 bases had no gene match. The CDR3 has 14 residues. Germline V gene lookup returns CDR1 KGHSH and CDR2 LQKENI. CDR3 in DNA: TGTGCCAGCTCACTGGACAGGGGGCGCATTGGCTACACCTTC. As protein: CASSLDRGRIGYTF.

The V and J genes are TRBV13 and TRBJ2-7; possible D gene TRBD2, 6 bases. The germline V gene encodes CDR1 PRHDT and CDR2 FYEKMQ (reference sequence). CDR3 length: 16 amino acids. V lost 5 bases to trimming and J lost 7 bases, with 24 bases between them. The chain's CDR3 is CASSRAIRGYPREQYF. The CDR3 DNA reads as TGTGCCAGCAGCCGTGCAATTCGGGGGTACCCCCGAGAGCAGTACTTC.

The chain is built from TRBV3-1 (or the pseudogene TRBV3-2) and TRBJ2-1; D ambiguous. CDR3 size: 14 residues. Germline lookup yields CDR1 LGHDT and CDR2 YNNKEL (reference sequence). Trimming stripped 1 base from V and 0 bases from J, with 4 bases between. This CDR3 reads CASSQAVSYNEQFF. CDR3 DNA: TGTGCCAGCAGCCAAGCCGTCTCCTACAATGAGCAGTTCTTC.